This T cell receptor beta chain was documented in a study of cytomegalovirus exposure and HLA in healthy donors. Study-level findings and limits: It was confirmed in vitro that a few of the CMV-associated chains were specific for CMV antigens. Cytomegalovirus-associated status was assigned to about 160 TCR beta chains.

The PCR ran on 60 Vbeta and 13 Jbeta primers. Data came from immunoSEQ multiplex PCR; TCRdb stores just in-frame clones and leaves some out. The profile shows some 100,000 clones, about 79% of them singletons. A remark on this clone: Its target is unknown. The germline gene is not matched at one end of the junction; a read error may be the cause.

This receptor was identified in a male donor in good health and CMV-seropositive. Sequencing was carried out using PBMCs.

This CDR3 reads CAWSVLAGDQEAQYF. CDR3 coding DNA: TGTGCCTGGAGTGTACTAGCGGGGGACCAAGAGGCCCAGTACTTC. This sequence joins TRBV30 and TRBJ2-5; 11 positions match TRBD2. From germline, CDR1 is GTSNPN and CDR2 SVGIG (reference sequence). This CDR3 region has 15 residues.